This TCR beta chain originates from a study of cytomegalovirus exposure and HLA in healthy donors. With respect to this clone: Its antigen is unidentified.

The V gene's germline CDR1 is LNHDA and CDR2 SQIVND (reference sequence). The CDR3 has 16 residues. V trimming: 5 bases; J trimming: 5 bases; junction bases outside the gene matches: 12. Study observations and caveats: Prior analysis indicated that the majority of TCR beta V segments exhibited productivity approximately 90% or approximately 30% of the time. Excluded were some V segments that proved indistinguishable, including TRBV6-2 and TRBV6-3. What TCR beta sequences reportedly achieved was accurate prediction of HLA-A and HLA-B alleles in most subjects. In a later analysis, a missense DCLRE1C variant was linked to TCR beta V- and J-gene trimming.

PCR primers comprised 60 Vbeta and 13 Jbeta primers. Sequencing used immunoSEQ multiplex PCR; TCRdb keeps in-frame clones, though not all of them. The sample shows 220,000 or so clones, about 78% of them seen only once. Sequencing was performed on PBMCs. The source of this sequence is a male donor in good health and CMV-seronegative. This sequence joins TRBV19 and TRBJ2-5, with 9 bases aligning to TRBD1. The CDR3 loop is CASSQWDRERRETQYF. CDR3 nucleotide sequence: TGTGCCAGTAGTCAGTGGGACAGGGAAAGGCGGGAGACCCAGTACTTC.